This TCR beta chain was retrieved from a study of blood T cell repertoires in COVID-19. Study-wide background: Sites in the United States, Italy and Spain provided acute and convalescent COVID-19 samples. T cells, B-cell-depleted T cells, or PBMCs supplied cDNA or gDNA.

CDR1 and CDR2 from the germline V gene are SGHRS and YFSETQ. V dropped 1 base and J dropped 5; count of bases not matched to a gene: 5. CDR3 length: 14 residues. Study processing details: Amplifying reference gene primers gave estimates of nucleated cell counts. Profiled with immunoSEQ multiplex PCR; TCRdb holds only in-frame clones, not every one. The V and J calls and the clone size are those of that table, but D and trimming were determined from the DNA. Among fewer than 30,000 clones listed, approximately 92% were seen once. This clone has just one count. The sample consisted of peripheral blood. The sequence derives from a human donor in a cohort sampled during active COVID-19. V is TRBV5-1 and J is TRBJ2-5; 7 positions agree with TRBD2. As DNA, the CDR3 is TGCGCCAGCAGCTTGAGGGCGGGAGTGGAGACCCAGTACTTC. Translating it yields CASSLRAGVETQYF.